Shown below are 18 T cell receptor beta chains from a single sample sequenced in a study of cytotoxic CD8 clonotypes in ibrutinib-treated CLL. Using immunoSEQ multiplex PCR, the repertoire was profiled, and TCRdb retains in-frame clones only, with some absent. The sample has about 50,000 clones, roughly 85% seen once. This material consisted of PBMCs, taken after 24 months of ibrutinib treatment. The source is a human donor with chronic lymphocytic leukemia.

The CDR3, as DNA: TGTGCCAGCACCACCTACGCCGGGACTGAAGCTTTCTTT. It yields the protein CASTTYAGTEAFF. This rearrangement joins TRBV28 to TRBJ1-1; no reliable D call. Trimming removed 7 bases at V and 5 bases at J, with 14 bases between. The CDR3 covers 13 residues. Germline assignment: CDR1 MDHEN and CDR2 SYDVKM.

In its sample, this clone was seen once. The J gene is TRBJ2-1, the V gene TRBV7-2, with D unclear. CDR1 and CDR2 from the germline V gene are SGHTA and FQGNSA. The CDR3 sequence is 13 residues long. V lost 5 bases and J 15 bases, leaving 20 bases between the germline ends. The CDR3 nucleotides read TGTGCCAGCAGCGAAAGTACCACCAGCGTCGCGTTCTTC. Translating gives CASSESTTSVAFF.

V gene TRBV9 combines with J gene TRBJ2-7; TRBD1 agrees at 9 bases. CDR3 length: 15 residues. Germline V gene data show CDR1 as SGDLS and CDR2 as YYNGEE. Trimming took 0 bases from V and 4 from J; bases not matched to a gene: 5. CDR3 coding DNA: TGTGCCAGCAGCGTAGATCAGGACAGGGGATACGAGCAGTACTTC. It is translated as CASSVDQDRGYEQYF.

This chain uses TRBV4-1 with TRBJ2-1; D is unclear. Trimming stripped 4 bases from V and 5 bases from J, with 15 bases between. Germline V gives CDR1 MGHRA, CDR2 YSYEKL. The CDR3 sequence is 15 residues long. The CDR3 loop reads CASSPSPDHDNEQFF. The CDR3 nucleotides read TGCGCCAGCAGCCCCTCTCCGGACCACGACAATGAGCAGTTCTTC.

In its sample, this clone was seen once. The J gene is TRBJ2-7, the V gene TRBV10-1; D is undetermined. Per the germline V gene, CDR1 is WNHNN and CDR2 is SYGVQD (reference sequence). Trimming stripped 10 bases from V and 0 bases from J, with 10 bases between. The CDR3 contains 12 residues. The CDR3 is CAITVTSYEQYF. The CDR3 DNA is TGCGCCATTACCGTAACCTCCTACGAGCAGTACTTC.

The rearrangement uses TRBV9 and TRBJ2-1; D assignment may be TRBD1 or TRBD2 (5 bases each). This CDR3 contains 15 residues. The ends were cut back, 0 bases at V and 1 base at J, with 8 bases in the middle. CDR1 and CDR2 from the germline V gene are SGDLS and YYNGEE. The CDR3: CASSVEEGSYNEQFF. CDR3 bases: TGTGCCAGCAGCGTAGAAGAGGGGTCCTACAATGAGCAGTTCTTC.

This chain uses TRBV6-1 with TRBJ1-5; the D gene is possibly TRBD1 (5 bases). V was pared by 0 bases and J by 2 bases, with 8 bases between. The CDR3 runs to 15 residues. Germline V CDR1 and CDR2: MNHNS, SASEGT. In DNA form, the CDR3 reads TGTGCCAGCAGTGAAGCAAGAGGGGGCAATCAGCCCCAGCATTTT. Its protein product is CASSEARGGNQPQHF.

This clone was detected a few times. CDR3 in amino acids: CASSTLGDTGELFF. The DNA for the CDR3 is TGTGCCAGCAGCACCCTGGGGGACACCGGGGAGCTGTTTTTT. The J gene is TRBJ2-2, the V gene TRBV11-2; D tentatively fits TRBD1 or TRBD2 (5 bases each). In germline, CDR1 is SGHAT, CDR2 FQNNGV. This CDR3 has 14 residues. The V end lost 5 bases, the J end lost 3 bases, and 10 bases lay between the germline ends.

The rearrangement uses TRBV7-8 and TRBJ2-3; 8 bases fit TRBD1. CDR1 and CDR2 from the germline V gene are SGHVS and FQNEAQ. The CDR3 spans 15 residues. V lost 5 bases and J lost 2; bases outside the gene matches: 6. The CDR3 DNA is TGTGCCAGCAGCGGGACAGGATCTACCACAGATACGCAGTATTTT. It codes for CASSGTGSTTDTQYF.

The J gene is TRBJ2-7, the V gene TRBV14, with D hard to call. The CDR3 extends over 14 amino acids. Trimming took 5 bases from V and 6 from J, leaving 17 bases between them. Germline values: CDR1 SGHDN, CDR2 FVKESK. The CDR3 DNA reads TGTGCCAGCAGCTACCGGTCTTCGACGGCCGAGCAGTACTTC. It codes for CASSYRSSTAEQYF.

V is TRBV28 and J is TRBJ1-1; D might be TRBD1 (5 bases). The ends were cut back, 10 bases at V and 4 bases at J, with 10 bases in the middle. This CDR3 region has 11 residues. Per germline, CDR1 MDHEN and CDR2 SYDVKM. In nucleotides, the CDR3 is TGTGCCACCCACGGGGGCACTGAAGCTTTCTTT. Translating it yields CATHGGTEAFF.

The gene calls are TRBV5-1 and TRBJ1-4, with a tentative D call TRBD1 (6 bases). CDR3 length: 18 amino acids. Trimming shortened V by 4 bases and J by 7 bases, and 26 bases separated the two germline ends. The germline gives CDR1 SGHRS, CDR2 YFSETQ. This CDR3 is CASSQQGSQIEVSEKLFF. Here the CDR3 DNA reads TGCGCCAGCAGCCAACAGGGAAGCCAAATCGAAGTAAGTGAAAAACTGTTTTTT.

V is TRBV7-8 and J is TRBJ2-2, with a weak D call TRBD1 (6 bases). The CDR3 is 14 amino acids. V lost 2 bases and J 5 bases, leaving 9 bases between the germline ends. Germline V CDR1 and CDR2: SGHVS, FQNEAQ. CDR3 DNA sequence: TGTGCCAGCAGCTTAACAGGGTTGACCGGGGAGCTGTTTTTT. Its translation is CASSLTGLTGELFF.

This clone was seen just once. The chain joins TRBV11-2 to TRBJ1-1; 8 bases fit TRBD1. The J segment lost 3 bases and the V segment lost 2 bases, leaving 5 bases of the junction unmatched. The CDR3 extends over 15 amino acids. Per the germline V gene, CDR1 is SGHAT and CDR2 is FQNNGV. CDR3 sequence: CASSLSGGQHTEAFF. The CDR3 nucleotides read TGTGCCAGCAGCTTATCAGGGGGCCAGCACACTGAAGCTTTCTTT.

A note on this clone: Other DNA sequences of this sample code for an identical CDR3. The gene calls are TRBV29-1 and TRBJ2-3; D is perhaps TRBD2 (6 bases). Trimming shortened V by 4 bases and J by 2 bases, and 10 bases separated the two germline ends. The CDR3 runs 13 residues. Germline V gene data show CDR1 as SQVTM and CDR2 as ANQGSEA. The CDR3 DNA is TGCAGCGTTGGCGGGGTTTCCACAGATACGCAGTATTTT. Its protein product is CSVGGVSTDTQYF.

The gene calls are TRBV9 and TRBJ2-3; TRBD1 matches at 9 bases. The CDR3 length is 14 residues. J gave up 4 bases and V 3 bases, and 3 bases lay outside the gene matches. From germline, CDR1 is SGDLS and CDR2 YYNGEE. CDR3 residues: CASSAGQGPDTQYF. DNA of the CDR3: TGTGCCAGCAGCGCGGGACAGGGCCCAGATACGCAGTATTTT.

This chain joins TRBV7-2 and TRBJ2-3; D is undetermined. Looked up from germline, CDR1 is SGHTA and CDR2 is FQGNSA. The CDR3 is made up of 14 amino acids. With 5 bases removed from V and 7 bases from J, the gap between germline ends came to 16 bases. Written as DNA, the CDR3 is TGTGCCAGCAGCCCCACCCTTAAAGGGTATACGCAGTATTTT. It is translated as CASSPTLKGYTQYF.

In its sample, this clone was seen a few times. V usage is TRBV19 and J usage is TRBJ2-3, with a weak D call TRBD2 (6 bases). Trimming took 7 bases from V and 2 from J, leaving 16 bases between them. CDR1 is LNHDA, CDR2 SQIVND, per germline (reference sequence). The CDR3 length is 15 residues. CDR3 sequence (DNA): TGTGCCAGTACAGAAGCTAGCGCCACCACAGATACGCAGTATTTT. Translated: CASTEASATTDTQYF. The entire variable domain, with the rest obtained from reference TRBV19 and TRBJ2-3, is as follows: DGGITQSPKYLFRKEGQNVTLSCEQNLNHDAMYWYRQDPGQGLRLIYYSQIVNDFQKGDIAEGYSVSREKKESFPLTVTSAQKNPTAFYLCASTEASATTDTQYFGPGTRLTVL.